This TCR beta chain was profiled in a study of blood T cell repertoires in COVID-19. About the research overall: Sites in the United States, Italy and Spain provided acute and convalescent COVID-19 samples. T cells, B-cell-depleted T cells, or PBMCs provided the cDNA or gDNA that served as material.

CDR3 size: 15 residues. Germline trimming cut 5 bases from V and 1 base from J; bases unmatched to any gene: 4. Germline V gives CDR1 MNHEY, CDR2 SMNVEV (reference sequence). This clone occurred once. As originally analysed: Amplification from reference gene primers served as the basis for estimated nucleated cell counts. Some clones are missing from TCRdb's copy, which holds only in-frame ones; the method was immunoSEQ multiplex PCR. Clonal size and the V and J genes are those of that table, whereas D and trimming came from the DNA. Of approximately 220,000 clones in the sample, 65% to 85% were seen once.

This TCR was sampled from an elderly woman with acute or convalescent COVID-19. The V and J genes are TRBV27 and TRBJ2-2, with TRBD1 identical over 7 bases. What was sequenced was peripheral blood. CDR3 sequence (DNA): TGTGCCAGCAGTCACCGACAGGGGAACACCGGGGAGCTGTTTTTT. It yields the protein CASSHRQGNTGELFF.